The 26 T cell receptor beta chains below come from one sample, sequenced in a study of cytomegalovirus exposure and HLA in healthy donors. The study ran its PCR with 60 Vbeta and 13 Jbeta primers. The assay was immunoSEQ multiplex PCR, and TCRdb's table has in-frame clones only and misses some. The sample carries roughly 200,000 clones, over 65% recorded once. The sequenced sample consisted of PBMCs. The receptors here all came from a woman aged 55-69 years in good health and CMV-seropositive.

The chain joins TRBV15 to TRBJ2-5, with 10 bases identical to TRBD1. J gave up 5 bases and V 1 base, and 4 bases lay outside the gene matches. The CDR3 runs to 15 residues. CDR1 and CDR2 from the germline V gene are LNHNV and YYDKDF (reference sequence). CDR3 protein: CATSRGDRGLETQYF. The CDR3 coding sequence is TGTGCCACCAGCAGAGGCGACAGGGGGCTGGAGACCCAGTACTTC.

CDR3 sequence: CASSRGQGTFEQYF. The CDR3 coding sequence is TGTGCCAGCAGCCGGGGACAGGGGACCTTCGAGCAGTACTTC. V and J are TRBV27 and TRBJ2-7; 10 positions match TRBD1. Looked up from germline, CDR1 is MNHEY and CDR2 is SMNVEV (reference sequence). V dropped 6 bases and J dropped 6; count of bases not matched to a gene: 8. The length of the CDR3 is 14 residues.

This chain uses TRBV5-1 with TRBJ2-1, with 13 bases aligning to TRBD2. This CDR3 is 16 amino acids long. J gave up 9 bases and V 0 bases, and 6 bases lay outside the gene matches. Germline lookup yields CDR1 SGHRS and CDR2 YFSETQ. The CDR3: CASSLVLAGGQGEQFF. For the CDR3, the DNA is TGCGCCAGCAGCTTGGTACTAGCGGGAGGGCAGGGTGAGCAGTTCTTC.

The chain uses TRBV7-2 and TRBJ2-3; no reliable D call. V was pared by 3 bases and J by 5 bases, with 6 bases between. The germline V gene encodes CDR1 SGHTA and CDR2 FQGNSA. The CDR3 loop spans 12 amino acids. The CDR3 sequence is CASSFVRDTQYF. CDR3 coding DNA: TGTGCCAGCAGCTTCGTCAGAGATACGCAGTATTTT.

This clone has only one observation. This chain links TRBV6-1 with TRBJ1-4; 7 bases are shared with TRBD1. V was clipped by 7 bases and J by 4 bases; unmatched bases: 6. The CDR3 extends over 14 amino acids. Per germline, CDR1 MNHNS and CDR2 SASEGT. For the CDR3, the DNA is TGTGCCAGCATTAGGGGACAGCTTAATGAAAAACTGTTTTTT. Amino acid sequence: CASIRGQLNEKLFF.

The chain combines TRBV4-2 with TRBJ2-2, with TRBD2 matching 11 bases. The CDR3 runs to 16 residues. Germline V lookup: CDR1 LGHNA, CDR2 YNFKEQ. Losses at the gene ends were 4 bases for V and 2 bases for J; bases not matched to a gene: 3. The CDR3 region has the DNA TGTGCCAGCAGCCTTCTAGCGGGGGGAAACACCGGGGAGCTGTTTTTT. The encoded protein is CASSLLAGGNTGELFF.

This chain links TRBV7-2 with TRBJ2-3; 9 bases fit TRBD1. Trimming took 5 bases from V and 1 from J; bases not matched to a gene: 13. The CDR3 extends over 18 amino acids. Germline CDR1 is SGHTA and CDR2 is FQGNSA. For the CDR3, the DNA is TGTGCCAGCAGCAAGCTGGGATACAGGGGGCAACGCACAGATACGCAGTATTTT. It encodes CASSKLGYRGQRTDTQYF.

The chain joins TRBV9 to TRBJ2-1; 12 nucleotides match TRBD2. V lost 0 bases and J lost 8; bases outside the gene matches: 6. Germline CDR1 and CDR2: SGDLS and YYNGEE. There are 16 residues in the CDR3. The CDR3 DNA reads TGTGCCAGCAGCGTAGGACTAGCGGGGGTTGGTGATGAGCAGTTCTTC. This codes for CASSVGLAGVGDEQFF.

V gene TRBV7-2 combines with J gene TRBJ2-1, with unresolved D. Trimming shortened V by 5 bases and J by 7 bases, and 12 bases separated the two germline ends. This CDR3 has 13 amino acids. In germline, CDR1 is SGHTA, CDR2 FQGNSA. The CDR3 spells CASSRLAPNEQFF. The CDR3 nucleotides are TGTGCCAGCAGCAGACTTGCACCTAATGAGCAGTTCTTC.

This chain joins TRBV6-4 and TRBJ2-3; 7 nucleotides agree with TRBD1. V was pared by 6 bases and J by 0 bases, with 3 bases of the junction left unmatched. The CDR3 is 14 residues long. CDR1 is MRHNA, CDR2 SNTAGT, per germline. In DNA, the CDR3 is TGTGCCAGCAGCAACAGGGGCAGCACAGATACGCAGTATTTT. It yields the protein CASSNRGSTDTQYF.

This clone was recorded once. CDR3: CASKGLAQTYEQYF. The CDR3 DNA is TGTGCCAGCAAGGGACTAGCGCAGACCTACGAGCAGTACTTC. V usage is TRBV6-5 and J usage is TRBJ2-7; 10 bases map to TRBD2. Germline V lookup: CDR1 MNHEY, CDR2 SVGAGI. CDR3 size: 14 residues. J gave up 2 bases and V 7 bases, and 5 bases lay outside the gene matches.

The rearrangement uses TRBV7-3 and TRBJ2-1, with D possibly being TRBD2 (6 bases). V lost 2 bases and J lost 5, with 16 bases in between. From germline, CDR1 is SGHTA and CDR2 FQGTGA. The CDR3 contains 16 residues. CDR3 sequence reads: CASSLYPNPGDNEQFF. The CDR3 nucleotides read TGTGCCAGCAGCTTATACCCTAACCCGGGAGACAATGAGCAGTTCTTC.

The chain's CDR3 is CASSPVAGSAGQYF. Here the CDR3 DNA reads TGCGCCAGCAGCCCCGTAGCGGGGTCGGCCGGGCAGTATTTT. The V and J genes are TRBV5-1 and TRBJ2-3, with 8 bases fitting TRBD2. The V segment lost 4 bases and the J segment 11 bases; nucleotides outside the gene matches: 12. This CDR3 region has 14 residues. CDR1 is SGHRS and CDR2 is YFSETQ in the germline V gene.

This chain uses TRBV29-1 with TRBJ2-5; 7 positions agree with TRBD1. The CDR3 has 13 residues. Germline V gene sequence: CDR1 SQVTM, CDR2 ANQGSEA. J lost 3 bases, V lost 4 bases, and 5 bases had no gene match. CDR3 in DNA: TGCAGCGTTGGACAGGGCGAGAAAGAGACCCAGTACTTC. Its protein product is CSVGQGEKETQYF.

The chain couples TRBV4-1 to TRBJ1-5; D uncertain. CDR1 is MGHRA and CDR2 is YSYEKL in the germline V gene. The CDR3 is 14 amino acids. V lost 3 bases to trimming and J lost 7 bases, with 13 bases between them. The chain's CDR3 is CASSQEWGVQPQHF. CDR3 coding DNA: TGCGCCAGCAGCCAGGAATGGGGAGTGCAGCCCCAGCATTTT.

V and J are TRBV7-7 and TRBJ2-5, with TRBD1 matching 9 bases. The J call may be wrong; the DNA end is better matched by TRBJ2-7. In germline, CDR1 is SSHAT, CDR2 FNYEAQ (reference sequence). This CDR3 is 14 amino acids long. CDR3 in amino acids: CASSSDRGPYEQYF. CDR3 in DNA: TGTGCCAGCAGCTCGGACAGGGGCCCCTACGAGCAGTACTTC.

This clone was picked up a small number of times. This rearrangement joins TRBV11-3 to TRBJ2-7; TRBD1 matches 9 bases. Trimming at V came to 5 bases and at J to 2 bases, leaving 7 bases not matched to a gene. This CDR3 contains 15 residues. CDR1 and CDR2 from the germline V gene are SGHNT and YENEEA. CDR3 in amino acids: CASSPGQGKAYEQYF. CDR3 in DNA: TGTGCCAGCAGCCCGGGACAGGGAAAGGCCTACGAGCAGTACTTC.

Concerning this clone itself: The limits of the CDR3 on the DNA are not certain, so only TCRdb's listed CDR3 is given. V is TRBV28 and J is TRBJ1-2; TRBD1, the table's D call, was not compared with the DNA. The CDR3 is made up of 15 amino acids, end residues included. Germline CDR1 and CDR2: MDHEN and SYDVKM. The CDR3 reads CASSTSHRTDYGYTF.

Regarding this clone: Germline and junction disagree at one end, which may indicate a read error. This chain links TRBV6-1 with TRBJ2-6; possible D gene TRBD1, 6 bases. The CDR3 covers 14 residues. Germline CDR1 and CDR2: MNHNS and SASEGT. CDR3 DNA sequence: TGTGCCAGCAACACGGGTTCAGGGGCCAACGGCCTGACTTTC. Its protein is CASNTGSGANGLTF.

The chain combines TRBV10-1 with TRBJ1-1; 9 positions agree with TRBD1. Trimming cost V 8 bases and J 3 bases; bases outside gene matches: 7. The CDR3 is 14 amino acids. The germline gives CDR1 WNHNN, CDR2 SYGVQD (reference sequence). CDR3 region: CASAKTGGYTEAFF. The DNA of the CDR3 is TGCGCCAGCGCTAAGACAGGGGGATACACTGAAGCTTTCTTT.

This clone was observed once. This chain uses TRBV28 with TRBJ2-1; 9 nucleotides match TRBD1. This CDR3 has 15 amino acids. J lost 6 bases, V lost 5 bases, and 8 bases had no gene match. Germline assignment: CDR1 MDHEN and CDR2 SYDVKM. This CDR3 is CASSPGTGWGNEQFF. The DNA of the CDR3 is TGTGCCAGCAGTCCCGGGACAGGGTGGGGCAATGAGCAGTTCTTC.

The chain links TRBV6-5 to TRBJ1-1, with D possibly being TRBD1 (6 bases). V gave up 2 bases and J gave up 3 bases, with 13 bases separating them. Germline assignment: CDR1 MNHEY and CDR2 SVGAGI. The CDR3 has 15 amino acids. The CDR3 reads CASSYGWDKYTEAFF. For the CDR3, the DNA is TGTGCCAGCAGTTACGGCTGGGACAAATACACTGAAGCTTTCTTT.

This chain connects TRBV9 to TRBJ2-7, with 8 positions matching TRBD2. The ends lost 4 bases at V and 2 bases at J; junction bases unmatched: 11. This CDR3 has 16 residues. CDR1 and CDR2 from the germline V gene are SGDLS and YYNGEE. The CDR3 spells CASSPTPGGATYEQYF. As DNA, the CDR3 is TGTGCCAGCAGCCCAACCCCCGGGGGGGCAACCTACGAGCAGTACTTC.

The genes are TRBV25-1 and TRBJ2-2; D possibly corresponds to TRBD2 (8 bases). CDR1 and CDR2 (germline): MGHDK, SYGVNS. This CDR3 contains 18 residues. Deletions cut 2 bases from V and 1 base from J, with 17 bases between. CDR3 sequence (DNA): TGTGCCAGCAGTGAAGTCGGGAGGGGGCCCTTGAACACCGGGGAGCTGTTTTTT. Translating it yields CASSEVGRGPLNTGELFF.

This sequence joins TRBV2 and TRBJ1-4; 7 nucleotides agree with TRBD1. The CDR3 length is 20 residues. Germline loops: CDR1 SNHLY, CDR2 FYNNEI. Trimming cost V 2 bases and J 0 bases; bases outside gene matches: 15. CDR3 sequence (DNA): TGTGCCAGCAGTGAAAGGCCCTTCACAGGGGTCCCCTCAACTAATGAAAAACTGTTTTTT. Encoded protein: CASSERPFTGVPSTNEKLFF.

J is TRBJ2-5 and V is TRBV5-1; 14 nucleotides agree with TRBD2. Per the germline V gene, CDR1 is SGHRS and CDR2 is YFSETQ. This CDR3 is built from 15 residues. V was clipped by 4 bases and J by 4 bases; unmatched bases: 3. CDR3 sequence: CASSEGLAGAETQYF. The CDR3 coding sequence is TGCGCCAGCAGCGAGGGACTAGCGGGAGCAGAGACCCAGTACTTC.